This is a list of T cell receptor beta chains from one sample in a study of T cell responses to AZD1222 COVID-19 vaccine. Profiling relied on immunoSEQ multiplex PCR, and the TCRdb table lists in-frame clones only, not all of them. The top ten clones hold approximately 3.6% of a sample with 130,000 to 150,000 clones, 88% of them seen once. The starting material was peripheral blood, obtained on day 0 of MenACWY control vaccination. These receptor sequences come from an adult in good health. CDR3s leave out the opening cysteine and the closing phenylalanine or tryptophan.

V gene: TRBV6-5
J gene: TRBJ1-1
CDR3 protein: ASSHDRAGTEAF

V gene: TRBV6-5
J gene: TRBJ1-2
CDR3 protein: ASRRGYGYT

V gene: TRBV5-1
J gene: TRBJ1-4
CDR3 protein: ASSLSAGSTNEKLF

V gene: TRBV7-2
J gene: TRBJ2-1
CDR3 protein: ASGRRGYNEQF

V gene: TRBV7-3
J gene: TRBJ1-1
CDR3 protein: ASKLTANTEAF

V gene: TRBV19
J gene: TRBJ2-3
CDR3 protein: ASSTRGFTEAQY

V gene: TRBV5-6
J gene: TRBJ1-2
CDR3 protein: ASSITGINYGYT

V gene: TRBV30
J gene: TRBJ1-6
CDR3 protein: AWSKRGIYNSPLH

V gene: TRBV5-1
J gene: TRBJ2-1
CDR3 protein: ASSFQNNEQF

V gene: TRBV4-3
J gene: TRBJ1-6
CDR3 protein: ASSQDHRTKDNSPLH

V gene: TRBV6-5
J gene: TRBJ1-2
CDR3 protein: ASSYSRGYYGYT

V gene: TRBV4-1
J gene: TRBJ1-5
CDR3 protein: ASSLTGGPYSNQPQH

V gene: TRBV5-1
J gene: TRBJ1-2
CDR3 protein: ASSLEGRNYGYT

V gene: TRBV11-2
J gene: TRBJ2-3
CDR3 protein: ASSLLVFTDTQY

V gene: TRBV12-2
J gene: TRBJ2-2
CDR3 protein: ASRLHDRGGELF

V gene: TRBV5-1
J gene: TRBJ1-1
CDR3 protein: ASSLRPENTEAF

V gene: TRBV19
J gene: TRBJ1-1
CDR3 protein: ASSIDPTGPAEAF

V gene: TRBV5-1
J gene: TRBJ1-4
CDR3 protein: ASSFAGGATNEKLF

V gene: TRBV19
J gene: TRBJ2-5
CDR3 protein: ASSAMASGGQETQY

V gene: TRBV5-1
J gene: TRBJ1-1
CDR3 protein: ASSPGQLMNTEAF

V gene: TRBV6-4
J gene: TRBJ1-1
CDR3 protein: ASSDLQGGELDTEAF

V gene: TRBV4-3
J gene: TRBJ2-2
CDR3 protein: ASSQEFRQPGELF

V gene: TRBV27
J gene: TRBJ1-2
CDR3 protein: ASSPSPDRPSGYT

V gene: TRBV5-1
J gene: TRBJ2-7
CDR3 protein: ASSFQSSYEQY

V gene: TRBV11-1
J gene: TRBJ1-6
CDR3 protein: ASSLRAMNSPLH

V gene: TRBV18
J gene: TRBJ1-4
CDR3 protein: ASSPIADEKLF

V gene: TRBV7-9
J gene: TRBJ2-3
CDR3 protein: ASSLEGITDTQY

V gene: TRBV4-1
J gene: TRBJ1-2
CDR3 protein: ASSQGQGSNYGYT

V gene: TRBV5-4
J gene: TRBJ2-1
CDR3 protein: ASSLGLGSYNEQF

V gene: TRBV3-1/TRBV3-2
J gene: TRBJ1-2
CDR3 protein: ASSPGTGRGYT

V gene: TRBV6-5
J gene: TRBJ2-3
CDR3 protein: ASRPGGATDTQY

V gene: TRBV12-3/TRBV12-4
J gene: TRBJ1-1
CDR3 protein: ASSLGTEAF

V gene: TRBV5-1
J gene: TRBJ2-1
CDR3 protein: ASSLSSGRAASYNEQF

V gene: TRBV5-4
J gene: TRBJ1-2
CDR3 protein: ASRHHRDVNYGYT

V gene: TRBV6-2/TRBV6-3
J gene: TRBJ2-1
CDR3 protein: ASSPGLAGSGYF

V gene: TRBV11-2
J gene: TRBJ1-6
CDR3 protein: ASRPDRRRSPLH

V gene: TRBV7-2
J gene: TRBJ1-1
CDR3 protein: ASSLSGGTEAF

V gene: TRBV4-3
J gene: TRBJ2-1
CDR3 protein: ASSQGAGTYNEQF

V gene: TRBV25-1
J gene: TRBJ2-7
CDR3 protein: ASSDEGRSLYEQY

V gene: TRBV5-1
J gene: TRBJ1-2
CDR3 protein: ASSFGQGRDYGYT

V gene: TRBV6-5
J gene: TRBJ1-1
CDR3 protein: ASSMTGDLTEAF

V gene: TRBV5-1
J gene: TRBJ1-2
CDR3 protein: ASSLAPGQAYT

V gene: TRBV28
J gene: TRBJ2-2
CDR3 protein: ASRLTHTGELF

V gene: TRBV5-1
J gene: TRBJ2-1
CDR3 protein: ASSLGQSAYNEQF

V gene: TRBV7-8
J gene: TRBJ2-7
CDR3 protein: ASSHPGTGIQEQY

V gene: TRBV3-1/TRBV3-2
J gene: TRBJ1-4
CDR3 protein: ASSQDGHELF

V gene: TRBV12-3/TRBV12-4
J gene: TRBJ1-2
CDR3 protein: ASSPGANYGYT

V gene: TRBV5-1
J gene: TRBJ1-1
CDR3 protein: ASSFEGNTEAF

V gene: TRBV18
J gene: TRBJ1-1
CDR3 protein: ASSPVRSSTEAF

V gene: TRBV19
J gene: TRBJ2-1
CDR3 protein: ASSIRTGNLYNEQF

V gene: TRBV20-1
J gene: TRBJ1-1
CDR3 protein: SARGGTEAF

V gene: TRBV30
J gene: TRBJ1-1
CDR3 protein: AWSAPMAGTEAF